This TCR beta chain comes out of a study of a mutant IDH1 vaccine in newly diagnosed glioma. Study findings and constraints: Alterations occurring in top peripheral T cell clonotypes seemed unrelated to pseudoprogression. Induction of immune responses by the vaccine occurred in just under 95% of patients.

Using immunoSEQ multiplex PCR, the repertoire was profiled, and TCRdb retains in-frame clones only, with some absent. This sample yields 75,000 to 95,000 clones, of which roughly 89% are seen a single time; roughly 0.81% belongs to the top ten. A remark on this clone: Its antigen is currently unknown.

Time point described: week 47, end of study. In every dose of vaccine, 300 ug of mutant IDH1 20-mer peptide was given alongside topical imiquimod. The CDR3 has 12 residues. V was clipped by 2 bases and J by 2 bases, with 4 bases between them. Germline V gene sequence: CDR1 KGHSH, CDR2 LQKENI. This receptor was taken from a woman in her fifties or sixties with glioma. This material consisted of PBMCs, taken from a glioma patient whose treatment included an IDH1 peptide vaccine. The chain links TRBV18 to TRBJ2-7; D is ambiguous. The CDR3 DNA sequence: TGTGCCAGCTCACCAGGGGCCTACGAGCAGTACTTC. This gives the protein CASSPGAYEQYF.